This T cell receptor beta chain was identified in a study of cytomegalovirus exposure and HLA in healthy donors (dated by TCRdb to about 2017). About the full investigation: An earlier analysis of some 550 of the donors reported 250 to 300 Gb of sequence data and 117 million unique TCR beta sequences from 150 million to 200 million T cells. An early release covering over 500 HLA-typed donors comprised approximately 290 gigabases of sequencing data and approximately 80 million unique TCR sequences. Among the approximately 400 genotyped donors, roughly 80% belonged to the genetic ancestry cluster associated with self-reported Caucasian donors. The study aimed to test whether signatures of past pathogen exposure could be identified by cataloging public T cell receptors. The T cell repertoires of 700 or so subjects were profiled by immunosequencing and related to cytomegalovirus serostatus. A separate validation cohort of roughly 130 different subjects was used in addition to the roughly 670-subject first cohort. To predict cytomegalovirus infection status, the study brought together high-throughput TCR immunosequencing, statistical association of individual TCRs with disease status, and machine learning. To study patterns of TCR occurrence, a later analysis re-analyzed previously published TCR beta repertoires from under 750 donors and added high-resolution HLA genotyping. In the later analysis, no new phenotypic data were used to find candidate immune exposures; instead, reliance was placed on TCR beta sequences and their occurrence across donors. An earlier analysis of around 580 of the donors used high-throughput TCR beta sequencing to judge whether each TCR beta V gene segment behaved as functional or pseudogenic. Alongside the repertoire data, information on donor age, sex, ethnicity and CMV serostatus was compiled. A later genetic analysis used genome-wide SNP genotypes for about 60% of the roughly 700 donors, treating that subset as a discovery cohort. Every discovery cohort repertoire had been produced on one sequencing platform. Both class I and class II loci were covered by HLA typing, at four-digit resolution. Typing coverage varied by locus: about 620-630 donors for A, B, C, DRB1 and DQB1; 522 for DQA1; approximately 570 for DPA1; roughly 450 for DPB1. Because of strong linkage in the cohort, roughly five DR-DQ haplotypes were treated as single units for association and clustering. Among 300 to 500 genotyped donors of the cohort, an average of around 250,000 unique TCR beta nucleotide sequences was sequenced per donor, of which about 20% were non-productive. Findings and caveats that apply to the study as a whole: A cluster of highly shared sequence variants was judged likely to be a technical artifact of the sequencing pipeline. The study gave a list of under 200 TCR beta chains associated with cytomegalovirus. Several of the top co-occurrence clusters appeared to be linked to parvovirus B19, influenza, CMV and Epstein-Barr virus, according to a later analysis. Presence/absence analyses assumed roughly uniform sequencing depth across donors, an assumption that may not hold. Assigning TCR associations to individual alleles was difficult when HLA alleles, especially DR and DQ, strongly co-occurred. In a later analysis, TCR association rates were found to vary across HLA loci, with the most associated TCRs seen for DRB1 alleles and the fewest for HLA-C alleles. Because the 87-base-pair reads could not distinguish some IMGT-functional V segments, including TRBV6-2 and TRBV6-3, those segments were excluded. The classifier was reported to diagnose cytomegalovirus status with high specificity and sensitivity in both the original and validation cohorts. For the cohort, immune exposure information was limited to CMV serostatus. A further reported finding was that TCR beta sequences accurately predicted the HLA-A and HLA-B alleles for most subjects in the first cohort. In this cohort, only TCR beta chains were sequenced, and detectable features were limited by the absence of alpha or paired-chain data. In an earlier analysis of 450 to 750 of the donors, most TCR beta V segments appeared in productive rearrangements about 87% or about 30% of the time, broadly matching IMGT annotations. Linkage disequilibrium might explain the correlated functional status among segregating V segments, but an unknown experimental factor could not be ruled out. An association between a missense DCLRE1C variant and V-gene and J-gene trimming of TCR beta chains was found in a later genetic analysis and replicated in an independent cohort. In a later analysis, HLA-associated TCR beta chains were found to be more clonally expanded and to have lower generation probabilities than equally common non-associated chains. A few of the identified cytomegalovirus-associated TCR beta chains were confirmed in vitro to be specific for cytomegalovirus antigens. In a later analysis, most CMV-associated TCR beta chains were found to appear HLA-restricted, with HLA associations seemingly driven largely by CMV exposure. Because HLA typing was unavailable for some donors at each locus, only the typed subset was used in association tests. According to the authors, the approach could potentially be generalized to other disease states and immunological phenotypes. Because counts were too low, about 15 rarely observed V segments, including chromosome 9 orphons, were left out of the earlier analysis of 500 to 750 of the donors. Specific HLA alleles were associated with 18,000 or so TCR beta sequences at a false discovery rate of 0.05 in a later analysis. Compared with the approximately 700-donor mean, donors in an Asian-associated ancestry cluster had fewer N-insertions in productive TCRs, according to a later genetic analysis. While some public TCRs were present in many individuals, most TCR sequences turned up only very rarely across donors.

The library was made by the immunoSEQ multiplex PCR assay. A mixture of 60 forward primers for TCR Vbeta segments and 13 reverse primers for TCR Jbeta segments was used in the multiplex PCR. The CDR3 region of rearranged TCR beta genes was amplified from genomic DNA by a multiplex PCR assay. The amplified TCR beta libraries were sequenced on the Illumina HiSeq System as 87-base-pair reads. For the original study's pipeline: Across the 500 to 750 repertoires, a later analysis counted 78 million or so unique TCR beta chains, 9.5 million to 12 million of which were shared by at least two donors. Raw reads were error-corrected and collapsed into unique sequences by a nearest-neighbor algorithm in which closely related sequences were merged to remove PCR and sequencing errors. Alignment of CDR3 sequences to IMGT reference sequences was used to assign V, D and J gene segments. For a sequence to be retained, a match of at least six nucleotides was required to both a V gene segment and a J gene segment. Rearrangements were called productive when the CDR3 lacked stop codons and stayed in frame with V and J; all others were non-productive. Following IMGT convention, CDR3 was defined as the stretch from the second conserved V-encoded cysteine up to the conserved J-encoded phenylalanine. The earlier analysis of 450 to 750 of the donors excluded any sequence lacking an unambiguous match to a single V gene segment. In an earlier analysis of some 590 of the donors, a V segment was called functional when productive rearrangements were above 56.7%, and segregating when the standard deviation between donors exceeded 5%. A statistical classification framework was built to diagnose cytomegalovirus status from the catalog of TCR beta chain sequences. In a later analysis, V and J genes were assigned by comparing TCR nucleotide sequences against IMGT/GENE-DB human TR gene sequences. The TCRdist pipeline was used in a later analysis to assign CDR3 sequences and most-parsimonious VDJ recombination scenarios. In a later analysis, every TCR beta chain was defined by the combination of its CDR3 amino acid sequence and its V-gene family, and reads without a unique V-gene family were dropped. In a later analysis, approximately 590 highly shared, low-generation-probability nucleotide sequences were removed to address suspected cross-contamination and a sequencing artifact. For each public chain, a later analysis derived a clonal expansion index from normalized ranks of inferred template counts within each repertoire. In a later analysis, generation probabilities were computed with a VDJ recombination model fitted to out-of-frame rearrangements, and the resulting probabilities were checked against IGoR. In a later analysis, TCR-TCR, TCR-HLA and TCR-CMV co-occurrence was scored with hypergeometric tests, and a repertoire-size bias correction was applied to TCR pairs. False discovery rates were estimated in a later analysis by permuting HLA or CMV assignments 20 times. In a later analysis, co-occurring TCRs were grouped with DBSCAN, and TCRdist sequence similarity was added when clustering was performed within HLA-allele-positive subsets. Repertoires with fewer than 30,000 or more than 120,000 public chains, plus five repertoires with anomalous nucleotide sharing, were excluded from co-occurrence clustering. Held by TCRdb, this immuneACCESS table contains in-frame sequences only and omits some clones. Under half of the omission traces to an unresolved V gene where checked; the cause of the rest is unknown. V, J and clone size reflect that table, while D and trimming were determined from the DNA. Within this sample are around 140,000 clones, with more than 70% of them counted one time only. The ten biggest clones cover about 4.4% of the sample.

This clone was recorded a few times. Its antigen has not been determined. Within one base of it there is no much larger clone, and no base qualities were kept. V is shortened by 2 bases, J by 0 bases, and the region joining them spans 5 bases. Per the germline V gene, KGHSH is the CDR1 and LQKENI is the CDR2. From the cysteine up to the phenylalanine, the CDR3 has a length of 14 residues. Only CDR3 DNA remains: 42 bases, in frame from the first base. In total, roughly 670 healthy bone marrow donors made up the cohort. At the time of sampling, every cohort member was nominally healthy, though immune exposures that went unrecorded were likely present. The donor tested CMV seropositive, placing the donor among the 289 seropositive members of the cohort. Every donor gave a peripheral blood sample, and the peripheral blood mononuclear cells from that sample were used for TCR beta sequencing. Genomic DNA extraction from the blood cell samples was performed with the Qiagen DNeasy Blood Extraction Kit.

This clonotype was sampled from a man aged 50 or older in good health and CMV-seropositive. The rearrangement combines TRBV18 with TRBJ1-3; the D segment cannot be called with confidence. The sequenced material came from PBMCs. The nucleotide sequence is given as TGTGCCAGCTCACCAGGGAGCTCTGGAAACACCATATATTTT. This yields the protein CASSPGSSGNTIYF.